This TCR beta chain was captured in a study of T cell responses to AZD1222 COVID-19 vaccine. A note on this clone: Its antigen is undetermined.

CDR1 and CDR2 from the germline V gene are MNHEY and SMNVEV (reference sequence). Deletions cut 5 bases from V and 2 bases from J, with 13 bases between. CDR3 length: 15 residues. Findings of the study overall: Unmutated variant regions are reportedly the target of nearly half of TCRs that are spike-specific.

Assay used: immunoSEQ multiplex PCR; TCRdb lists only in-frame clones, some missing. The sample lists about 70,000 clones; 85% were seen once. The V gene is TRBV27, the J gene TRBJ1-5; D perhaps matches TRBD1 (5 bases). Material: peripheral blood, obtained on day 0 of AZD1222 vaccination. This sequence was found in an adult in good health. In DNA form, the CDR3 reads TGTGCCAGCAGTCTACACGACAGCCGCAATCAGCCCCAGCATTTT. Protein product: CASSLHDSRNQPQHF.